A selection of T cell receptor beta chains follows, all from one sample in a study of cytomegalovirus exposure and HLA in healthy donors. Produced via immunoSEQ multiplex PCR; TCRdb's table is partial and in-frame only. The table records 150,000 to 250,000 clones, approximately 78% of them present only once. The material sequenced was PBMCs. The receptors shown here come from a woman aged 45-59 years in good health and CMV-seropositive. Both conserved end residues are part of each CDR3. The D gene is left open where the match is weak. Some rows mark clone size as missing; the rest say once, few, many or name a class of expanded clone.

abundance | j_gene | len | d_gene | v_gene | CDR3aa | CDR3nt
. | TRBJ2-7 | 15 | TRBD2 | TRBV4-1 | CASSPLAGGPFEQYF | TGCGCCAGCAGCCCCCTAGCGGGGGGGCCTTTCGAGCAGTACTTC
. | TRBJ2-1 | 20 | TRBD2 | TRBV6-1 | CASSVIAGLASAVSYNEQFF | TGTGCCAGCAGTGTCATCGCGGGACTAGCGAGTGCGGTGTCCTACAATGAGCAGTTCTTC
few | TRBJ2-5 | 13 | . | TRBV29-1 | CSVVSRGRETQYF | TGCAGCGTTGTCTCGCGGGGCCGAGAGACCCAGTACTTC
. | TRBJ1-2 | 14 | . | TRBV28 | CASSTNHGVRGYTF | TGTGCCAGCAGCACGAACCACGGGGTTCGGGGCTACACCTTC
once | TRBJ1-5 | 14 | . | TRBV2 | CASSEGPGIQPQHF | TGTGCCAGCAGTGAAGGGCCGGGGATTCAGCCCCAGCATTTT
few | TRBJ2-7 | 15 | . | TRBV18 | CASSPMRDNPGEQYF | TGTGCCAGCTCACCAATGCGGGATAATCCCGGGGAGCAGTACTTC
few | TRBJ2-7 | 14 | . | TRBV11-3 | CASSLGGGSYEQYF | TGTGCCAGCAGCTTAGGTGGGGGGAGCTACGAGCAGTACTTC
. | TRBJ2-1 | 11 | . | TRBV20-1 | CSASPLYEQFF | TGCAGTGCTAGTCCCCTCTATGAGCAGTTCTTC
. | TRBJ1-1 | 13 | . | TRBV5-4 | CASSIASGTEAFF | TGTGCCAGCAGTATCGCCTCAGGCACTGAAGCTTTCTTT
. | TRBJ2-2 | 15 | TRBD1 | TRBV28 | CASRGTDLNTGELFF | TGTGCCAGCAGAGGGACAGATCTGAACACCGGGGAGCTGTTTTTT
few | TRBJ1-2 | 14 | TRBD1 | TRBV6-5 | CASRPPGQSYGYTF | TGTGCCAGCAGGCCGCCGGGACAGTCTTATGGCTACACCTTC
. | TRBJ2-5 | 12 | . | TRBV11-2 | CASSPQGGSRDF | TGTGCCAGCAGCCCCCAGGGTGGAAGTAGGGACTTC
once | TRBJ1-2 | 15 | . | TRBV7-8 | CASSLSGRANYGYTF | TGTGCCAGCAGCCTAAGTGGCAGGGCTAACTATGGCTACACCTTC
. | TRBJ2-7 | 13 | . | TRBV5-1 | CASSDQGGYEQYF | TGCGCCAGCAGCGACCAAGGGGGCTACGAGCAGTACTTC
. | TRBJ1-2 | 14 | TRBD1 | TRBV27 | CASSTTGGDYGYTF | TGTGCCAGCAGTACGACAGGGGGAGACTATGGCTACACCTTC
. | TRBJ1-1 | 15 | . | TRBV29-1 | CSVESQGTMNTEAFF | TGCAGCGTTGAAAGTCAGGGAACTATGAACACTGAAGCTTTCTTT
. | TRBJ2-6 | 16 | . | TRBV30 | CAWSIGRLPGANGLTF | TGTGCCTGGAGCATAGGGAGGCTTCCTGGGGCCAACGGCCTGACTTTC
. | TRBJ1-1 | 16 | TRBD1 | TRBV15 | CATSREEGQGNTEAFF | TGTGCCACCAGCAGAGAGGAAGGACAGGGGAACACTGAAGCTTTCTTT
once | TRBJ2-6 | 21 | . | TRBV18 | CASSPPVWRRERSSGANVLTF | TGTGCCAGCTCACCACCGGTTTGGAGGCGGGAAAGGTCCTCTGGGGCCAACGTCCTGACTTTC
. | TRBJ2-7 | 15 | . | TRBV6-5 | CASSLFPIGQYEQYF | TGTGCCAGCAGTCTTTTTCCGATTGGACAGTACGAGCAGTACTTC
few | TRBJ2-2 | 14 | TRBD1 | TRBV27 | CASRGQLGTGELFF | TGTGCCAGCAGGGGACAGTTAGGGACCGGGGAGCTGTTTTTT
. | TRBJ1-2 | 11 | . | TRBV20-1 | CSAREGGGYTF | TGCAGTGCTAGAGAGGGAGGTGGCTACACCTTC
. | TRBJ2-2 | 14 | . | TRBV11-3 | CASSLGRATGELFF | TGTGCCAGCAGCTTAGGCAGGGCTACCGGGGAGCTGTTTTTT
. | TRBJ1-6 | 16 | TRBD1 | TRBV19 | CASRNPGTGANSPLHF | TGTGCCAGTAGAAATCCGGGGACAGGGGCGAATTCACCCCTCCACTTT
. | TRBJ2-7 | 13 | . | TRBV6-5 | CASSSTGSGGQYF | TGTGCCAGCAGTTCAACGGGGTCCGGGGGGCAGTACTTC
. | TRBJ1-5 | 14 | . | TRBV10-2 | CASSESATGQPQHF | TGCGCCAGCAGTGAGTCCGCAACGGGTCAGCCCCAGCATTTT
. | TRBJ1-2 | 14 | . | TRBV27 | CASSLAARGSGYTF | TGTGCCAGCAGTTTAGCAGCCAGGGGTAGTGGCTACACCTTC
once | TRBJ2-3 | 15 | . | TRBV7-3 | CASSFRGGSTDTQYF | TGTGCCAGCAGCTTTAGAGGCGGGAGCACAGATACGCAGTATTTT
. | TRBJ2-2 | 17 | . | TRBV9 | CASSVGVGQLGTGELFF | TGTGCCAGCAGCGTAGGGGTAGGACAGTTGGGCACCGGGGAGCTGTTTTTT
. | TRBJ2-2 | 15 | . | TRBV5-4 | CASSLIRGNTGELFF | TGTGCCAGCAGCTTGATAAGGGGGAACACCGGGGAGCTGTTTTTT
. | TRBJ2-7 | 16 | . | TRBV5-6 | CASSLVGQGGSYEQYF | TGTGCCAGCAGCTTGGTAGGGCAGGGGGGATCCTACGAGCAGTACTTC
. | TRBJ2-1 | 15 | TRBD1 | TRBV10-3 | CAISDRGREVNEQFF | TGTGCCATCAGCGACAGGGGAAGGGAGGTCAATGAGCAGTTCTTC
. | TRBJ2-2 | 20 | TRBD2 | TRBV7-6 | CASSPRDGLAGGANTGELFF | TGTGCCAGCAGCCCAAGAGACGGACTAGCGGGAGGGGCGAACACCGGGGAGCTGTTTTTT
. | TRBJ2-7 | 16 | TRBD1 | TRBV28 | CASSLSPGTGAYEQYF | TGTGCCAGCAGTTTAAGCCCCGGGACAGGGGCATACGAGCAGTACTTC
once | TRBJ2-7 | 15 | . | TRBV5-1 | CASSFLSLSSYEQYF | TGCGCCAGCAGCTTTCTGTCGTTGAGCTCCTACGAGCAGTACTTC
few | TRBJ2-7 | 14 | TRBD1 | TRBV2 | CASSDMDRVYEQYF | TGTGCCAGCAGTGATATGGACAGGGTCTACGAGCAGTACTTC
. | TRBJ2-3 | 15 | TRBD2 | TRBV6-1 | CASSPEQRGDNTQYF | TGTGCCAGCAGTCCCGAACAGCGGGGGGACAATACGCAGTATTTT
. | TRBJ2-5 | 15 | TRBD2 | TRBV18 | CASSNQREQGETQYF | TGTGCCAGCTCAAACCAGCGGGAGCAGGGAGAGACCCAGTACTTC
. | TRBJ2-1 | 13 | . | TRBV28 | CASSLGGPNEQFF | TGTGCCAGCAGTCTAGGAGGGCCCAATGAGCAGTTCTTC
once | TRBJ2-3 | 15 | . | TRBV28 | CASSLPSSHTDTQYF | TGTGCCAGCAGTTTACCGTCGAGTCACACAGATACGCAGTATTTT
. | TRBJ2-6 | 12 | . | TRBV28 | CASSDMANVLTF | TGTGCCAGCAGCGACATGGCCAACGTCCTGACTTTC
. | TRBJ1-6 | 16 | . | TRBV10-2 | CASSEFGQWDNSPLHF | TGCGCCAGCAGTGAGTTCGGACAGTGGGATAATTCACCCCTCCACTTT
. | TRBJ2-7 | 15 | TRBD1 | TRBV7-8 | CASSPDRAGSYEQYF | TGTGCCAGCAGTCCGGACAGGGCGGGAAGCTACGAGCAGTACTTC
once | TRBJ2-7 | 14 | TRBD2 | TRBV7-2 | CASSSSGAPYEQYF | TGTGCCAGCAGCTCTAGCGGAGCTCCCTACGAGCAGTACTTC
. | TRBJ2-6 | 14 | . | TRBV28 | CATSEYSGANVLTF | TGTGCCACCAGCGAGTACTCTGGGGCCAACGTCCTGACTTTC
. | TRBJ2-3 | 16 | . | TRBV28 | CASRPPDSSGTDTQYF | TGTGCCAGCAGACCCCCGGACTCGTCGGGCACAGATACGCAGTATTTT